Given below is one T cell receptor (beta chain) in context. Its antigen is not yet known. No quality values exist for individual bases; no much larger clone is one base distant. The sample is drawn from a study of shared clonotypes between healthy human individuals (dated by TCRdb to about 2020). In the study overall: A couple of women and a few men aged 18 to 49 years were included in the cohort. Per donor, three plates each were used for CD4 naive and CD4 memory, two for CD8 naive, and one for CD8 memory. Blood TCR repertoires of five healthy adults were deeply sequenced to estimate repertoire size and the extent of clonotype sharing between individuals. Different laboratories and diverse techniques were used to prepare libraries and sequence TCR repertoires, to increase sequencing depth and limit assay-specific biases. Per donor, leukapheresis produced somewhere between about 0.85 and 8.9 billion PBMCs. Points the paper makes about the study in general: Estimated clonotype richness was generally larger for naive than for memory subsets. Incomplete sequencing was indicated by rarefaction of sorted-subset datasets, despite the large sequencing depth. Based on pairwise subsampling, the degree of clonotype sharing among donors was expected to be affected by sequencing depth. Clonotypes shared by all four sorted-subset donors showed higher generation probabilities than non-shared clonotypes. The small number of donors limited the genetic and exposure-history diversity represented. When four donors were compared, the shared fraction of clonotypes was 5% to 6.5% for naive CD4, about 4% for naive CD8, 2.3% for memory CD4, and roughly 0.43% for memory CD8. Only blood was sampled, and tissue TCR repertoires likely differ from those in blood.

Using the deep immunoSEQ assay, multiplex PCR amplified TCR CDR3 regions from genomic DNA. Extracted genomic DNA from each cell subset was spread evenly across all wells of several immunoSEQ 96-well plates, with each plate serving as a replicate. Each replicate PCR for sorted subsets received around 210 ng genomic DNA, equal to tens of thousands of T cell genomes. Purified libraries were measured with a Qubit 3.0 fluorometer, size-checked on a Bioanalyzer 2100, and measured again with the KAPA Library Quantification kit. Every immunoSEQ 96-well plate was sequenced on a separate single-read 150-cycle Illumina NextSeq 550 flow cell. Turning to the authors' computational methods: Because only junctional sequences without quality scores were contained in the immunoSEQ output, filtering matching that applied to full-length reads could not be performed. To assign V/J genes and CDR3, sequences were annotated using PyIR, a Python wrapper for IgBLAST v1.9, with IMGT germline references. Any read was removed if the V/J assignment was weak (E-value above 1e-6), the CDR3 was missing, or the read contained stop codons, out-of-frame junctions, or ambiguous translated residues. A V3J clonotype was defined by an identical inferred V gene, J gene, and CDR3 amino acid sequence. To compute the percentage overlap between repertoires, the number of shared unique clonotypes was divided by the size of the smaller repertoire. Three approaches were used to assess repertoire richness: RTK rarefaction, the Chao1 estimator, and Recon v2.1 estimates of unobserved clonotypes. Generation probabilities for all TCRbeta clonotypes obtained by the gDNA method from a handful of donors were computed using OLGA. Held by TCRdb, this immuneACCESS table contains in-frame sequences only and omits some clones. Under half of the omission traces to an unresolved V gene where checked; the cause of the rest is unknown. The V and J calls and the clone size are those of that table, but D and trimming were determined from the DNA. For this sample the table gives some 120,000 clones, of which around 68% were detected only once. Clones ranked in the top ten supply over 20% of the sample.

CDR1 and CDR2 were assigned from the germline V gene as SGHVS and FNYEAQ. The germline V end is reduced by 5 bases and the J end by 3 bases; junction bases left unmatched: 4. The CDR3 sequence holds 16 residues, the cysteine and phenylalanine included. Only CDR3 DNA is held: 48 bases, read in frame from base 1. The donors were healthy, HIV-negative adults with no recently reported acute infections or vaccinations. Every donor was a Caucasian adult residing in Nashville, Tennessee, USA. The CD8 memory samples were a combination of magnetically selected CD45RO+ cells and CCR7-negative CD45RA+ effector memory (TemRA) cells. Blood was obtained by leukapheresis, after which PBMCs were separated by Ficoll-Histopaque density gradient centrifugation and cryopreserved in liquid nitrogen vapor phase. Purity and quantity of every magnetically sorted T cell population were checked by analytical flow cytometry. Genomic DNA was isolated from every sorted fraction and measured by UV absorbance on a Nanodrop 2000c.

The source of this sequence is a young woman in good health. The rearrangement combines TRBV7-6 with TRBJ2-1; 13 nucleotides in the junction match TRBD2. Material for sequencing was memory CD8+ T cells sorted from blood. The cell subset or site label, read with the paper, signifies: CD45RO+ cells pooled with CCR7-negative TemRA cells. The bases read TGTGCCAGCAGCGCGGGACTAGCGGGAAACTACAATGAGCAGTTCTTC. This translates into CASSAGLAGNYNEQFF.